This record looks at one T cell receptor (beta chain) sequence and its context. Its antigen is unknown. This sample was included in a study of shared clonotypes between healthy human individuals. Overall study findings and caveats: Roughly 4.6% of naive CD4 clonotypes were common to a few donors.

TCRdb keeps only in-frame clones here, not all; method: immunoSEQ multiplex PCR. This sample carries about 2.3 million clones, roughly 90% of them seen once, and the ten largest clones take roughly 0.34%. The investigators split CD4+ cells into a CD45RA+ naive subset and a CD45RA-negative memory subset. The length of the CDR3 is 14 residues. With V trimmed by 3 bases and J by 5 bases, 4 bases remained unmatched. Germline V CDR1 and CDR2: MDHEN, SYDVKM. The chain is built from TRBV28 and TRBJ2-1, with TRBD2 matching 7 bases. This TCR was sampled from a man aged 18-30 years in good health. Some clones in this sample may be carry-over from other donors' samples. Sequenced input: naive CD4+ T cells from PBMCs. The subset is: CD45RA+ positively selected. CDR3 residues: CASSFRDYNNEQFF. The CDR3 region has the DNA TGTGCCAGCAGTTTCCGGGACTATAACAATGAGCAGTTCTTC.